This T cell receptor beta chain was identified in a study of molecular identifiers for immune sequencing clone quantification. Worth noting for this clonotype: This may be a read error: a much more frequent sequence differs by one nucleotide.

Previously reported methods and listed TCR primers produced the bulk TCR libraries. TCRdb re-called the PCR reads through MiXCR, storing one row per CDR3 protein. The sample yields roughly 300,000 distinct CDR3 sequences, 24% seen once. The sequence was collected from a human donor in good health. Some libraries in this study had Jurkat cell RNA spiked in. Input material: naive CD8+ T cells from blood, with Jurkat cell RNA spiked in. Subset denoted: FACS-sorted CD8+CD4-CCR7+CD45RA+ naive T cells.

This CDR3 reads CASSLSGQGGHSPHHF. The DNA for the CDR3 is TGTGCCAGCAGCTTATCCGGACAGGGAGGACATTCACCCCACCACTTT. This chain joins TRBV7-9 and TRBJ1-6; 8 bases align to TRBD1. CDR1 and CDR2 (germline): SEHNR, FQNEAQ (reference sequence). The CDR3 runs to 16 residues.